This is a list of T cell receptor beta chains from one sample in a study of OX40 agonist ivuxolimab in advanced cancers. TCRdb keeps only in-frame clones here, not all; method: immunoSEQ multiplex PCR. The sample includes some 59,000 clones, around 87% of them seen just once. Sequences were derived from CD4+ or CD8+ T cells sorted from blood, sampled in a trial of the OX40 agonist ivuxolimab. These receptors all come from an adult with an advanced solid tumor such as melanoma, head and neck, liver or kidney cancer. Both conserved end residues are trimmed from each CDR3. Each record gives: J gene, V gene, CDR3 protein.

TRBJ2-3,TRBV28,ASSPPGQITDTQY
TRBJ1-2,TRBV19,ASKDESRGYT
TRBJ2-1,TRBV14,ASSQELAGGYNEQF
TRBJ2-3,TRBV11-3,ASSRGSGQY
TRBJ2-2,TRBV30,AWTGGDRVVTGELF
TRBJ2-7,TRBV29-1,SLTVSYEQY
TRBJ2-1,TRBV7-9,ASSLWGAGSSYNEQF
TRBJ1-4,TRBV9,ASSLTPSKAEKLF
TRBJ1-3,TRBV7-9,ASGSLGQGRFISGNTIY
TRBJ1-1,TRBV7-9,ASSGRANTEAF
TRBJ2-7,TRBV9,ASSVGKTQY